Following are 25 T cell receptor beta chains from one sample sequenced in a study of CD8+ T cells in alopecia areata. Reverse transcribed after extraction, RNA yielded cDNA as the sequencing template. Measured with immunoSEQ multiplex PCR; TCRdb has only the in-frame clones, and not every one. The sample records around 16,000 clones, about 61% being singletons. Lesional scalp tissue (obtained by punch biopsy) and peripheral blood were collected from alopecia areata patients. Material: skin. These receptors were taken from a human donor with alopecia areata.

Remarks on this clone: A much larger clone lies one base from this, so it may be a read error. The gene calls are TRBV2 and TRBJ2-7, with D tentatively TRBD2 (6 bases). CDR3 length: 14 amino acids. V was cut by 9 bases and J by 7 bases, with 22 bases left in between. Germline V lookup: CDR1 SNHLY, CDR2 FYNNEI. This chain's CDR3 is CAREGSDSSTEQYF. The CDR3 DNA follows: TGTGCCAGGGAGGGGTCAGACTCGAGCACGGAGCAGTACTTC.

This sequence joins TRBV18 and TRBJ1-2; no definite D call. Germline V gene sequence: CDR1 KGHSH, CDR2 LQKENI. The length of the CDR3 is 11 residues. V shed 5 bases and J shed 5 bases, with 6 bases lying between them. The CDR3 nucleotides read TGTGCCAGCTCAGACCAGTATGGCTACACCTTC. It encodes CASSDQYGYTF.

This sequence joins TRBV11-1 and TRBJ2-7; TRBD1 aligns across 7 bases. Per the germline V gene, CDR1 is SGHAT and CDR2 is FQDESV (reference sequence). The J segment lost 3 bases and the V segment lost 6 bases, leaving 8 bases of the junction unmatched. The CDR3 consists of 14 residues. The CDR3 loop is CASRPGTVVYEQYF. CDR3 sequence (DNA): TGTGCCAGCAGGCCTGGGACAGTGGTCTACGAGCAGTACTTC.

The chain joins TRBV11-2 to TRBJ2-1; D is ambiguous. CDR1 and CDR2 (germline): SGHAT, FQNNGV. This CDR3 comprises 12 residues. Trimming cost V 2 bases and J 7 bases, with 6 bases left between them. CDR3 protein: CASSLHGNEQFF. The DNA of the CDR3 is TGTGCCAGCAGCTTACATGGGAATGAGCAGTTCTTC.

The rearrangement joins TRBV4-1 to TRBJ2-1, with TRBD1 matching 10 bases. CDR1 and CDR2 (germline): MGHRA, YSYEKL. Trimming took 4 bases from V and 5 from J; bases not matched to a gene: 11. This CDR3 is 17 amino acids long. The CDR3 nucleotides are TGCGCCAGCAGCCCCCTAAGGGGGACAGGGGCTGACAATGAGCAGTTCTTC. It is translated as CASSPLRGTGADNEQFF.

The rearrangement links TRBV7-3 to TRBJ2-1, with 8 bases fitting TRBD2. Germline lookup yields CDR1 SGHTA and CDR2 FQGTGA. The V segment lost 1 base and the J segment 8 bases; nucleotides outside the gene matches: 7. The CDR3 is 15 residues long. The CDR3 nucleotides read TGTGCCAGCAGCTTAAGTACTAGCGGAATTGATGAGCAGTTCTTC. It specifies CASSLSTSGIDEQFF.

J is TRBJ1-1 and V is TRBV27; 9 positions match TRBD1. Per the germline V gene, CDR1 is MNHEY and CDR2 is SMNVEV (reference sequence). This CDR3 spans 14 amino acids. Germline trimming cut 7 bases from V and 8 bases from J; bases unmatched to any gene: 11. The CDR3 DNA sequence: TGTGCCAGCACCCAGGGACAGGGAATTTCCGAAGCTTTCTTT. Its protein is CASTQGQGISEAFF.

The rearrangement joins TRBV5-1 to TRBJ2-3; D is uncertain. The germline V and J ends were trimmed by 1 base and 0 bases, with 6 bases remaining between them. CDR3 size: 14 residues. Looked up from germline, CDR1 is SGHRS and CDR2 is YFSETQ. The CDR3 bases are TGCGCCAGCAGCTTGACAGCTAGCACAGATACGCAGTATTTT. Translation gives CASSLTASTDTQYF.

The gene calls are TRBV6-1 and TRBJ1-6, with 11 bases matching TRBD1. V lost 0 bases, J lost 10 bases, and 5 bases stayed unmatched. The V gene's germline CDR1 is MNHNS and CDR2 SASEGT. This CDR3 contains 16 residues. CDR3 nucleotides: TGTGCCAGCAGTGAAGCCTGGACAGGGGGCAGGTCACCCCTCCACTTT. Amino acids: CASSEAWTGGRSPLHF.

The chain is built from TRBV19 and TRBJ2-7; the match to TRBD2 covers 11 bases. The CDR3 is 15 amino acids. Germline V gives CDR1 LNHDA, CDR2 SQIVND (reference sequence). Trimming at V came to 5 bases and at J to 1 base, leaving 4 bases not matched to a gene. Here the CDR3 reads CASSSLAGVSYEQYF. The CDR3 DNA reads TGTGCCAGTAGTTCACTAGCGGGAGTTTCCTACGAGCAGTACTTC.

The chain couples TRBV15 to TRBJ2-1; either TRBD1 or TRBD2 may supply D (5 bases each). CDR1 is LNHNV and CDR2 is YYDKDF in the germline V gene (reference sequence). Trimming stripped 5 bases from V and 9 bases from J, with 20 bases between. The length of the CDR3 is 15 residues. The CDR3 DNA sequence: TGTGCCACCAGCCCAAAGACCGGCAGGGACGGTGAGCAGTTCTTC. Its translation is CATSPKTGRDGEQFF.

The rearrangement links TRBV14 to TRBJ2-5; D is uncertain. Germline-derived CDR1 and CDR2 are SGHDN and FVKESK. The CDR3 spans 13 residues. The V end lost 3 bases, the J end lost 5 bases, and 10 bases lay between the germline ends. CDR3 coding DNA: TGTGCCAGCAGCCAGCGACCTCGCGAGACCCAGTACTTC. Its translation: CASSQRPRETQYF. Combining the CDR3 with reference TRBV14 and TRBJ2-5 gives the whole variable domain EAGVTQFPSHSVIEKGQTVTLRCDPISGHDNLYWYRRVMGKEIKFLLHFVKESKQDESGMPNNRFLAERTGGTYSTLKVQPAELEDSGVYFCASSQRPRETQYFGPGTRLLVL.

This clone has only a few counts. The genes are TRBV4-3 and TRBJ2-7, with a tentative D call TRBD2 (5 bases). The CDR3 length is 15 residues. Per the germline V gene, CDR1 is LGHNA and CDR2 is YSLEER. Trimming took 4 bases from V and 7 from J, leaving 20 bases between them. The CDR3 nucleotides are TGCGCCAGCAGCCTTAAGTCGGGGTCCAAGGGAGAGCAGTACTTC. It codes for CASSLKSGSKGEQYF.

This chain links TRBV10-3 with TRBJ2-3; D possibly corresponds to TRBD2 (6 bases). Trimming cost V 3 bases and J 6 bases, with 10 bases left between them. This CDR3 is built from 13 residues. Germline loops: CDR1 ENHRY, CDR2 SYGVKD. CDR3 sequence reads: CAISDGSPDTQYF. For the CDR3, the DNA is TGTGCCATCAGTGACGGGAGCCCCGATACGCAGTATTTT.

The V gene is TRBV18, the J gene TRBJ1-1; 10 positions match TRBD1. Germline V gene data show CDR1 as KGHSH and CDR2 as LQKENI. V gave up 6 bases and J gave up 6 bases; unmatched junction bases: 10. The CDR3 runs 15 residues. CDR3 sequence: CASSDRGNRRSEAFF. CDR3 bases: TGTGCCAGCTCGGACAGGGGGAATAGAAGGTCTGAAGCTTTCTTT. Full variable domain (outside the CDR3, taken from reference TRBV18 and TRBJ1-1): NAGVMQNPRHLVRRRGQEARLRCSPMKGHSHVYWYRQLPEEGLKFMVYLQKENIIDESGMPKERFSAEFPKEGPSILRIQQVVRGDSAAYFCASSDRGNRRSEAFFGQGTRLTVV.

The V call is TRBV5-1, the J call TRBJ2-1; D is perhaps TRBD2 (6 bases). This CDR3 has 14 residues. Germline CDR1 and CDR2: SGHRS and YFSETQ. The V and J ends lost 0 bases and 9 bases respectively, with 13 bases between them. The CDR3 coding sequence is TGCGCCAGCAGCTTGGTGGCGGAGGGCGTTGAGCAGTTCTTC. This codes for CASSLVAEGVEQFF.

This chain links TRBV28 with TRBJ2-7; 8 bases line up with TRBD2. The germline V gene has CDR1 MDHEN and CDR2 SYDVKM. V dropped 6 bases and J dropped 3; count of bases not matched to a gene: 7. The CDR3 is 14 amino acids. In DNA form, the CDR3 reads TGTGCCAGCAGGAGCGGGAGTGCCAACTACGAGCAGTACTTC. Encoded protein: CASRSGSANYEQYF.

This clone turned up a few times. The genes are TRBV5-1 and TRBJ2-7; 9 bases line up with TRBD1. The CDR3 has 14 residues. CDR1 SGHRS and CDR2 YFSETQ come from the germline V gene. V was pared by 1 base and J by 4 bases, with 3 bases of the junction left unmatched. The CDR3 reads CASSLNRGLYEQYF. CDR3 sequence (DNA): TGCGCCAGCAGCTTGAACAGGGGGCTATACGAGCAGTACTTC.

This rearrangement joins TRBV11-2 to TRBJ2-6; weak D call: TRBD1 (5 bases). Germline CDR1 is SGHAT and CDR2 is FQNNGV. The CDR3 has 16 residues. Trimming took 3 bases from V and 3 from J, leaving 12 bases between them. The CDR3 bases are TGTGCCAGCAGCTTGCAGGGTGGATTTGGGGCCAACGTCCTGACTTTC. Translated, it gives CASSLQGGFGANVLTF.

This clone appeared once. The V call is TRBV7-3, the J call TRBJ1-1; the D is unclear. Trimming left V 8 bases short and J 3 bases short, with 10 bases between. The CDR3 is made up of 12 amino acids. Germline CDR1 and CDR2: SGHTA and FQGTGA. CDR3 residues: CASAGRYTEAFF. In DNA, the CDR3 is TGTGCCAGCGCCGGTCGGTACACTGAAGCTTTCTTT.

The rearrangement links TRBV4-1 to TRBJ2-5; 16 positions match TRBD2. CDR3 length: 19 residues. The V and J ends lost 5 bases and 5 bases, in that order; junction bases with no gene match: 14. The germline V gene has CDR1 MGHRA and CDR2 YSYEKL. The chain's CDR3 is CASSSPGLAGGPNRETQYF. The CDR3 DNA is TGCGCCAGCAGCTCGCCGGGACTAGCGGGAGGGCCGAATCGTGAGACCCAGTACTTC.

The rearrangement links TRBV5-4 to TRBJ1-2, with 9 bases aligning to TRBD1. The CDR3 covers 14 residues. In germline, CDR1 is SGHNT, CDR2 YYREEE (reference sequence). The V segment lost 0 bases and the J segment 4 bases; nucleotides outside the gene matches: 1. The CDR3 loop reads CASSLGGQGYGYTF. Here the CDR3 DNA reads TGTGCCAGCAGCTTGGGGGGACAGGGCTATGGCTACACCTTC.

The V gene is TRBV19, the J gene TRBJ1-4; TRBD1 is a possible D gene (6 bases). The CDR3 covers 14 residues. Germline-derived CDR1 and CDR2 are LNHDA and SQIVND (reference sequence). V was pared by 7 bases and J by 4 bases, with 13 bases between. CDR3 DNA: TGTGCCAGTACCGACGGGACAATTAATGAAAAACTGTTTTTT. Amino acid sequence: CASTDGTINEKLFF.

The chain is built from TRBV5-1 and TRBJ2-7, with a tentative D call TRBD2 (6 bases). Trimming took off 4 bases at V and 6 bases at J, with 17 bases between the two ends. Germline CDR1 and CDR2: SGHRS and YFSETQ. The CDR3 is 14 residues long. CDR3 bases: TGCGCCAGCAGCGGCTACGTGGCGGGGTCCGAGCAGTACTTC. Amino acids: CASSGYVAGSEQYF.

The chain uses TRBV5-7 and TRBJ2-5; 8 nucleotides align to TRBD2. TRBV5-7 is designated an ORF whose function remains uncertain. J gave up 5 bases and V 5 bases, and 11 bases lay outside the gene matches. The CDR3 runs 15 residues. CDR3 nucleotide sequence: TGTGCCAGCAGGTCGATTAGCGGGAACCGGGAGACCCAGTACTTC. Its translation: CASRSISGNRETQYF.